This T cell receptor beta chain was sequenced in a study of T cells in narcolepsy. As for the study in general: Patients with NT1 or NT2 and healthy control donors were enrolled.

This clone was seen a single time. Its antigen is still unknown. Using immunoSEQ multiplex PCR, the repertoire was profiled, and TCRdb retains in-frame clones only, with some absent. The sample comprises tens of thousands of clones, roughly 80% of which are singletons, and about 1.3% rests with the top ten. Germline V gene data show CDR1 as ENHRY and CDR2 as SYGVKD. The germline V and J ends were trimmed by 6 bases and 1 base, with 12 bases remaining between them. This CDR3 region has 14 residues. Study-level results: Autoreactive HCRT-specific and TRIB2-specific clonotypes were marked in same-patient CSF-versus-blood CD4+ comparisons. Some memory CD4+ repertoires had no autoreactive clone sequences.

This TCR was sampled from a human donor with narcolepsy. Material: CD45RA- memory CD4+ T cells from PBMCs. The chain uses TRBV10-3 and TRBJ1-1; D unclear. CDR3 nucleotide sequence: TGTGCCATCAGGACCACAGTTACGAACACTGAAGCTTTCTTT. Translation: CAIRTTVTNTEAFF.